This TCR beta chain was recorded in a study of cytomegalovirus exposure and HLA in healthy donors. The germline V gene has CDR1 MDHEN and CDR2 SYDVKM. V trimming: 8 bases; J trimming: 6 bases; junction bases outside the gene matches: 2. The CDR3 sequence is 13 residues long. Primers for the PCR totalled 60 Vbeta and 13 Jbeta. Generated by immunoSEQ multiplex PCR, the TCRdb table keeps only in-frame clones and is missing some. This sample yields about 200,000 clones, of which 70% to 80% are seen a single time; approximately 0.4% belongs to the top ten. The sequence came from a male donor in good health and CMV-seropositive. Sample: PBMCs. The chain links TRBV28 to TRBJ2-3; 13 nucleotides agree with TRBD2. The CDR3: CASGTSGTDTQYF. The CDR3 nucleotides are TGTGCCAGCGGGACTAGCGGGACGGATACGCAGTATTTT.